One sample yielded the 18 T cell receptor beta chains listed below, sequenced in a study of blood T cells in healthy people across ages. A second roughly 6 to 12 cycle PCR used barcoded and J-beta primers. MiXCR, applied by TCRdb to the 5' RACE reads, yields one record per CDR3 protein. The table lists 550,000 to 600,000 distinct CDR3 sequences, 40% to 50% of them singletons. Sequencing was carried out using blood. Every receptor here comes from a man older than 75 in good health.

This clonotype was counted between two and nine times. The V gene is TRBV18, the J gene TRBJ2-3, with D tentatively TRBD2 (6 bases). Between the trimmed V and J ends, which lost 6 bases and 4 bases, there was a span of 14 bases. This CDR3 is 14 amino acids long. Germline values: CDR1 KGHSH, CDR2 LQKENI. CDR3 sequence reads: CASSRGPGADTQYF. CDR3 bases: TGTGCCAGCTCCCGCGGTCCGGGGGCAGATACGCAGTATTTT. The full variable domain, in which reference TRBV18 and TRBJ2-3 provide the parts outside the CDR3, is NAGVMQNPRHLVRRRGQEARLRCSPMKGHSHVYWYRQLPEEGLKFMVYLQKENIIDESGMPKERFSAEFPKEGPSILRIQQVVRGDSAAYFCASSRGPGADTQYFGPGTRLTVL.

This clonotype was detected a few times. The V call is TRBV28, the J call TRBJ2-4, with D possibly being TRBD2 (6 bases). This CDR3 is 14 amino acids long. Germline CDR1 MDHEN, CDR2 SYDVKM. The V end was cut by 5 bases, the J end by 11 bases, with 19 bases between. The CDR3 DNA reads TGTGCCAGCAGTGGGGACTCACACACACAATTTCAGTACTTC. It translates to CASSGDSHTQFQYF.

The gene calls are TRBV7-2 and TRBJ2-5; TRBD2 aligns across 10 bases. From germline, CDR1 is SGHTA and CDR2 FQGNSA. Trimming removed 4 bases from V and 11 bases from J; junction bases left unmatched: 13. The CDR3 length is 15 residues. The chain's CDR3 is CASSSRLSGGAWQYF. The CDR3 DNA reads TGTGCCAGCAGCTCTAGACTAAGCGGGGGGGCTTGGCAGTACTTC. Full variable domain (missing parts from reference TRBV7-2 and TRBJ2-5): GAGVSQSPSNKVTEKGKDVELRCDPISGHTALYWYRQSLGQGLEFLIYFQGNSAPDKSGLPSDRFSAERTGGSVSTLTIQRTQQEDSAVYLCASSSRLSGGAWQYFGPGTRLLVL.

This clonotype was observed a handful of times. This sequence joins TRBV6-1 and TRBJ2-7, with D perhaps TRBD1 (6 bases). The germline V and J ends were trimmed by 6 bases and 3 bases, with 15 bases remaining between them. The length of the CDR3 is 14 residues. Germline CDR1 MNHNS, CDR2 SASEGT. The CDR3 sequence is CASRERGTGYEQYF. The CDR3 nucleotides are TGTGCCAGCAGGGAAAGGGGGACGGGCTACGAGCAGTACTTC.

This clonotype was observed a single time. The DNA of the CDR3 is TGTGCCAGCTCACGATACCAACCGGGACAGGGCGACTATGGCTACACCTTC. This sequence encodes CASSRYQPGQGDYGYTF. The chain couples TRBV18 to TRBJ1-2; 9 bases are a match to TRBD1. V lost 4 bases and J lost 3; bases outside the gene matches: 12. The germline gives CDR1 KGHSH, CDR2 LQKENI. The CDR3 is made up of 17 amino acids.

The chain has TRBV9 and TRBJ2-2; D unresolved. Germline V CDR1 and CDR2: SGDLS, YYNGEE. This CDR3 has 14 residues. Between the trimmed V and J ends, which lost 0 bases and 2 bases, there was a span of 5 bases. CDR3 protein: CASSVASNTGELFF. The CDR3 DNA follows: TGTGCCAGCAGCGTAGCGTCTAACACCGGGGAGCTGTTTTTT.

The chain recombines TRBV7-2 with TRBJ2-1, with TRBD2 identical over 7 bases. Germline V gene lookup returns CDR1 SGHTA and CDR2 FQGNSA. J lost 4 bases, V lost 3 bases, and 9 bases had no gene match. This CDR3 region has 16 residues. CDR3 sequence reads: CASSFSPSGIYNEQFF. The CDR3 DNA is TGTGCCAGCAGCTTTTCCCCTAGCGGTATATACAATGAGCAGTTCTTC.

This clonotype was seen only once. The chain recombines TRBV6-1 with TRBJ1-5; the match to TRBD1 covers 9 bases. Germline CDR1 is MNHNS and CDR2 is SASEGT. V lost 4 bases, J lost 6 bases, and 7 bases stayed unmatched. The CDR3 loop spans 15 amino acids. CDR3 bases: TGTGCCAGCAGTGCCTCGGGACAGGGTAGTCAGCCCCAGCATTTT. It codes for CASSASGQGSQPQHF.

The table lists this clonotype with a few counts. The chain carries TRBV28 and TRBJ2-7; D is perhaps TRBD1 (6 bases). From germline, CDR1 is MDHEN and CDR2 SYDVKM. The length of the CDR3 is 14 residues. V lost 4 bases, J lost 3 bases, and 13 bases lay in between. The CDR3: CASSSDRSLYEQYF. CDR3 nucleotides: TGTGCCAGCAGTTCCGACAGGTCCCTCTACGAGCAGTACTTC.

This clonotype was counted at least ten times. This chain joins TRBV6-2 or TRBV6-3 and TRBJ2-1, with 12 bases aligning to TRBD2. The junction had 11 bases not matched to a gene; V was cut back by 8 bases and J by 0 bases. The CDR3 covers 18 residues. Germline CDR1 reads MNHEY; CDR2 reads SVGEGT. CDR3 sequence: CASADGTSGFRSYNEQFF. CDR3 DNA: TGTGCCAGCGCTGACGGGACTAGCGGGTTCCGCTCCTACAATGAGCAGTTCTTC.

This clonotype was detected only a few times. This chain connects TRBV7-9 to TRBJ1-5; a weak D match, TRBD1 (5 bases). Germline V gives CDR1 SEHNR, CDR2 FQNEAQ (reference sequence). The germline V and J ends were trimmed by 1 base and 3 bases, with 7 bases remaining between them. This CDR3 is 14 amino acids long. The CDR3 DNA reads TGTGCCAGCAGCTTAGGGGACCTCAATCAGCCCCAGCATTTT. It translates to CASSLGDLNQPQHF.

For the CDR3, the DNA is TGTGCCAGCAGTTTGAACAGGGCAGAGACCCAGTACTTC. This sequence encodes CASSLNRAETQYF. This rearrangement joins TRBV12-3 or TRBV12-4 to TRBJ2-7; TRBD1 might be the D (6 bases). The better agreement between TRBJ2-5 and the DNA end casts doubt on the J call. CDR3 length equals 13 residues.

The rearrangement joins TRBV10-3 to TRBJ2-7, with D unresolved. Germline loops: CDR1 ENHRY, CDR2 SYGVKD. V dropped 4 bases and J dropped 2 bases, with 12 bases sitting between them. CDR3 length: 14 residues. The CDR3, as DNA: TGTGCCATCAGTGGCAGCCCCCCTACCTACGAGCAGTACTTC. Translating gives CAISGSPPTYEQYF.

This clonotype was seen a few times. CDR3 sequence: CASSPTRDQPQHF. CDR3 bases: TGTGCCAGCAGCCCCACAAGAGATCAGCCCCAGCATTTT. This chain uses TRBV7-2 with TRBJ1-5, with no clear D. The germline V and J ends were trimmed by 5 bases and 5 bases, with 10 bases remaining between them. The length of the CDR3 is 13 residues. CDR1 is SGHTA and CDR2 is FQGNSA in the germline V gene.

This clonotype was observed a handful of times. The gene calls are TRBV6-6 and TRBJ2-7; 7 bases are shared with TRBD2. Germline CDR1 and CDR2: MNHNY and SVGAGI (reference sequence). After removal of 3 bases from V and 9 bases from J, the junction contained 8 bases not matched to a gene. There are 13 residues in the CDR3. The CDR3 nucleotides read TGTGCCAGCAGTTATGGACTAGGTACGTGGCAGTACTTC. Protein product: CASSYGLGTWQYF.

The CDR3 is CASSLEQGPFYEQYF. CDR3 DNA: TGTGCCAGCAGTTTGGAGCAGGGGCCTTTTTACGAGCAGTACTTC. The chain joins TRBV27 to TRBJ2-7, with D maybe TRBD1 (6 bases). This CDR3 contains 15 residues. CDR1 is MNHEY and CDR2 is SMNVEV in the germline V gene (reference sequence). V lost 3 bases and J 4 bases, leaving 16 bases between the germline ends.

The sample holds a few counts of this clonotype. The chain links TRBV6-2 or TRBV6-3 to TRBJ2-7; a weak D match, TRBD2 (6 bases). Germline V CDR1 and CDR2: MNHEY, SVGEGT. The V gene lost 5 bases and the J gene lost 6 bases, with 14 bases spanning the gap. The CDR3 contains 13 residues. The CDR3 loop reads CASSLRDFGEQYF. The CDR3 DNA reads TGTGCCAGCAGTCTCCGGGACTTTGGCGAGCAGTACTTC.

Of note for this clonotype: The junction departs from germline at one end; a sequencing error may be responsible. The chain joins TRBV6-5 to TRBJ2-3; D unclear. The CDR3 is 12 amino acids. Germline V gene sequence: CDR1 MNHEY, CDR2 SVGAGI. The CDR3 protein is CASSYSADPQYF. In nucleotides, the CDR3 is TGTGCCAGCAGTTACTCGGCAGATCCGCAGTATTTT.